Given below is one T cell receptor (beta chain) in context. The CDR3 length is 15 residues. V shed 3 bases and J 0 bases; nucleotides not matched to a gene: 3. Germline loops: CDR1 SGHRS, CDR2 YFSETQ. These data are taken from a study of blood T cell repertoires in COVID-19. Across the whole study: From the United States, Italy and Spain came samples of acute and convalescent COVID-19. T cells, B-cell-depleted T cells, or PBMCs provided the cDNA or gDNA that served as material.

In the original analysis: Estimation of nucleated cell counts was performed using reference gene primer amplification. Here immunoSEQ multiplex PCR was the method, and the copy in TCRdb shows in-frame clones only, minus some. That table gives V, J and clone size, and the DNA gave D and trimming. This repertoire shows fewer than 150,000 clones, about 86% found once; its top ten account for 18%. The rearrangement uses TRBV5-1 and TRBJ2-1; 7 nucleotides match TRBD1. The TCR comes from a woman aged 45-60 years who had recovered from COVID-19. Sequencing was carried out using peripheral blood. The CDR3 here is CASSSDRSSYNEQFF. The CDR3 DNA sequence: TGCGCCAGCAGCTCGGACAGGAGCTCCTACAATGAGCAGTTCTTC.